Listed below are T cell receptor beta chains from one sample, sequenced in a study of CD8 T cells in ankylosing spondylitis. TCRdb re-analysed the 5' RACE reads in MiXCR, keeping a single row per CDR3 protein. The sample holds approximately 39,000 distinct CDR3 sequences; about an eighth are singletons and the top ten take less than 35%. Sequences were obtained from synovial fluid, either unsorted or a sorted T cell fraction (not recorded which). The receptor set was obtained from a male donor with ankylosing spondylitis. CDR3s leave out the opening cysteine and the closing phenylalanine or tryptophan.

v_gene	j_gene	CDR3aa
TRBV27	TRBJ1-1	ASSLGGGTEAF
TRBV15	TRBJ2-1	ATSRLSGGSYNEQF
TRBV4-2	TRBJ2-1	ASSQPTRGSYNEQF
TRBV20-1	TRBJ1-2	SASPSTGRWYGYT
TRBV29-1	TRBJ1-1	SVEIRTDPNTEAF
TRBV5-1	TRBJ2-6	ASSLRQVLVPGANVLT
TRBV2	TRBJ2-3	ASSSGLAGLFSTDTQY
TRBV6-1	TRBJ2-2	ASTTYTSRGGELF
TRBV4-3	TRBJ1-4	ASSLDRSTNEKLF
TRBV10-3	TRBJ2-1	AISGRPTSYNEQF
TRBV12-3/TRBV12-4	TRBJ1-1	ASSLIRANTEAF
TRBV11-1	TRBJ2-3	ASSSYGLTSRLGSTDTQY
TRBV7-2	TRBJ1-4	ASSQREKLF
TRBV7-8	TRBJ2-1	ASSLGSGTWAYNEQF
TRBV5-1	TRBJ1-4	ASSLALRRTTNEKLF
TRBV10-3	TRBJ1-1	AISDRWVGMNTEAF
TRBV6-4	TRBJ2-3	ASSDSPGTDTQY
TRBV6-1	TRBJ2-1	ASRPRTGNVHNEQF
TRBV6-1	TRBJ2-7	ASSALAGNYEQY
TRBV20-1	TRBJ2-2	SAGDTHRGDHGELF
TRBV11-2	TRBJ1-1	ASSFYGGNTEAF
TRBV4-3	TRBJ1-4	ASSQDRGTGWSEKLF
TRBV2	TRBJ2-1	ASSFRLHNEQF
TRBV9	TRBJ2-2	ASSPSVIGELF
TRBV30	TRBJ2-3	AWVSGTGDYTQY
TRBV2	TRBJ1-1	ASFKKGAF
TRBV9	TRBJ2-3	ASSTSGKLDTQY
TRBV6-2/TRBV6-3	TRBJ2-2	ASRAGGVTGELF
TRBV2	TRBJ2-6	ASSGSGANVLT
TRBV5-5	TRBJ1-5	ASSTYVGRNQPQH
TRBV12-3/TRBV12-4	TRBJ1-2	ASSLFGGGSRYT
TRBV7-8	TRBJ2-3	ASSLAERDTQY
TRBV5-4	TRBJ1-1	ASSLRDRANTEAF
TRBV18	TRBJ2-3	ASSPAGGAEKDTQY
TRBV2	TRBJ1-2	ASRRENGYT
TRBV7-9	TRBJ2-3	ASSFPGRGGPDTQY
TRBV3-1	TRBJ2-3	ASSLGTDTQY
TRBV5-1	TRBJ2-1	ASLGASGGPYNEQF
TRBV14	TRBJ2-3	ASSQDGVLRSTDTQY
TRBV5-1	TRBJ1-3	ASSLDPGDGNTIY
TRBV6-1	TRBJ2-2	ASSSGTGLNTGELF
TRBV20-1	TRBJ2-7	SARAGTGAPVVEQY
TRBV3-1	TRBJ2-5	ASSQFRTSDQETQY
TRBV6-1	TRBJ2-2	ASRGAGGETGELF
TRBV4-1	TRBJ2-7	ASSQARTSTLYEQY
TRBV4-3	TRBJ1-2	ASSPKWQGTGAYT
TRBV27	TRBJ2-1	ASTPGGSHYNEQF
TRBV4-3	TRBJ2-1	ASSQDAHLRNEQF
TRBV6-5	TRBJ1-5	ASSSGLLGPQH